The 24 T cell receptor beta chains listed next were all sequenced from one sample in a study of CD8 T cells in ankylosing spondylitis. Findings and limits, study-wide: Typical of ankylosing spondylitis blood, it appeared, was a TCR beta motif of under 10 highly homologous variants.

From the 5' RACE reads, TCRdb called clonotypes with MiXCR, one entry per CDR3 protein. The data show about 750,000 distinct CDR3 sequences, roughly 19% seen once. These receptors have no identified antigens. Sequencing was carried out using blood, either unsorted or a sorted T cell fraction (not recorded which). These receptors originate from a male donor with ankylosing spondylitis.

J is TRBJ2-3 and V is TRBV6-5; TRBD2 might be the D (5 bases). CDR1 is MNHEY and CDR2 is SVGAGI in the germline V gene. The CDR3 runs to 12 residues. The V and J ends lost 5 bases and 6 bases respectively, with 9 bases between them. CDR3 bases: TGTGCCAGCAGTACCCCGGGGGATACGCAGTATTTT. Translation gives CASSTPGDTQYF.

This clonotype was seen a handful of times. The chain links TRBV7-9 to TRBJ1-2; 11 nucleotides align to TRBD1. Trimming removed 5 bases from V and 7 bases from J; junction bases left unmatched: 9. This CDR3 spans 15 amino acids. Per the germline V gene, CDR1 is SEHNR and CDR2 is FQNEAQ (reference sequence). Written as DNA, the CDR3 is TGTGCCAGCAGCACCAGGGGACAGGGGGACGGTGGCTACACCTTC. It codes for CASSTRGQGDGGYTF. The variable domain in full, completed from reference TRBV7-9 and TRBJ1-2, reads DTGVSQNPRHKITKRGQNVTFRCDPISEHNRLYWYRQTLGQGPEFLTYFQNEAQLEKSRLLSDRFSAERPKGSFSTLEIQRTEQGDSAMYLCASSTRGQGDGGYTFGSGTRLTVV.

This clonotype was picked up a small number of times. The CDR3 DNA is TGTGCCAGCAGTTTCCCGGGAGAGGGCTACGAGCAGTACTTC. It specifies CASSFPGEGYEQYF. This rearrangement joins TRBV28 to TRBJ2-7, with a possible D match to TRBD2 (6 bases). The V gene's germline CDR1 is MDHEN and CDR2 SYDVKM. Trimming stripped 3 bases from V and 3 bases from J, with 12 bases between. This CDR3 is 14 amino acids long.

This clonotype was detected only a few times. V usage is TRBV6-5 and J usage is TRBJ2-7; D is ambiguous. The CDR3 is made up of 11 amino acids. Trimming took 6 bases from V and 4 from J, leaving 7 bases between them. CDR1 MNHEY and CDR2 SVGAGI come from the germline V gene. CDR3 in DNA: TGTGCCAGCAGCACCCAGTACGAGCAGTACTTC. It yields the protein CASSTQYEQYF.

The table lists this clonotype with a few counts. This chain links TRBV27 with TRBJ1-2; TRBD1 agrees at 8 bases. J gave up 8 bases and V 0 bases, and 5 bases lay outside the gene matches. The CDR3 extends over 14 amino acids. Germline V gene lookup returns CDR1 MNHEY and CDR2 SMNVEV (reference sequence). CDR3 DNA sequence: TGTGCCAGCAGTTTATCCCAGGGGGCTTGGGGCTACACCTTC. As protein: CASSLSQGAWGYTF.

The chain recombines TRBV9 with TRBJ2-7, with D perhaps matching TRBD1 or TRBD2 (6 bases each). Looked up from germline, CDR1 is SGDLS and CDR2 is YYNGEE. Deletions cut 3 bases from V and 5 bases from J, with 18 bases between. This CDR3 has 15 residues. CDR3 region: CASSDRLGGLDEQYF. CDR3 bases: TGTGCCAGCAGCGACCGCCTTGGGGGGCTCGACGAGCAGTACTTC.

The chain's CDR3 is CASEWADTQYF. CDR3 bases: TGTGCCTCCGAGTGGGCAGATACGCAGTATTTT. The chain has TRBV24-1 and TRBJ2-3; no clear D. Germline assignment: CDR1 KGHDR and CDR2 SFDVKD. Trimming took off 12 bases at V and 4 bases at J, with 10 bases between the two ends. The CDR3 extends over 11 amino acids.

This clonotype was seen a handful of times. The V and J genes are TRBV4-3 and TRBJ1-1, with D unclear. V was cut by 0 bases and J by 1 base, with 18 bases left in between. This CDR3 contains 18 residues. In germline, CDR1 is LGHNA, CDR2 YSLEER. Here the CDR3 reads CASSQDIGFDHPNTEAFF. CDR3 sequence (DNA): TGCGCCAGCAGCCAAGATATTGGATTCGACCACCCGAACACTGAAGCTTTCTTT.

CDR3 amino acids: CASSPQGRANVLTF. The CDR3 bases are TGTGCCAGCTCACCACAGGGGAGGGCCAACGTCCTGACTTTC. V usage is TRBV18 and J usage is TRBJ2-6, with D perhaps matching TRBD1 (5 bases). The length of the CDR3 is 14 residues. Germline V gives CDR1 KGHSH, CDR2 LQKENI. The V and J ends lost 1 base and 5 bases respectively, with 6 bases between them.

This clonotype was seen a handful of times. CDR3 DNA: TGTGCCAGCAGTTATGGAGGACGTGGAGGAGACCCAAAACCTGGTTACAACGCTTTCTTT. It encodes CASSYGGRGGDPKPGYNAFF. J is TRBJ1-1 and V is TRBV6-2 or TRBV6-3, with D unresolved. Germline V gene data show CDR1 as MNHEY and CDR2 as SVGEGT. V was pared by 3 bases and J by 11 bases, with 37 bases between. The CDR3 loop spans 20 amino acids.

This clonotype was counted between two and nine times. The chain uses TRBV20-1 and TRBJ2-1; D is possibly TRBD1 or TRBD2 (7 bases each). From germline, CDR1 is DFQATT and CDR2 SNEGSKA (reference sequence). Between the trimmed V and J ends, which lost 3 bases and 0 bases, there was a span of 12 bases. This CDR3 has 15 residues. In DNA, the CDR3 is TGCAGTGCTAGGGCCAGGGGGGGCTCCTACAATGAGCAGTTCTTC. This codes for CSARARGGSYNEQFF.

The rearrangement uses TRBV7-9 and TRBJ2-7; 7 nucleotides line up with TRBD1. Looked up from germline, CDR1 is SEHNR and CDR2 is FQNEAQ (reference sequence). This CDR3 comprises 14 residues. V trimming: 2 bases; J trimming: 4 bases; junction bases outside the gene matches: 5. CDR3 coding DNA: TGTGCCAGCAGCTTAACGACAGGGATTTACGAGCAGTACTTC. It yields the protein CASSLTTGIYEQYF.

V gene TRBV4-1 combines with J gene TRBJ2-2; 10 nucleotides agree with TRBD2. The V segment lost 0 bases and the J segment 6 bases; nucleotides outside the gene matches: 7. The CDR3 runs to 17 residues. CDR1 and CDR2 from the germline V gene are MGHRA and YSYEKL. CDR3 amino acids: CASSQEGSGRGSGELFF. The CDR3 nucleotides are TGCGCCAGCAGCCAAGAGGGCAGCGGGAGGGGGTCCGGGGAGCTGTTTTTT.

The rearrangement uses TRBV5-1 and TRBJ2-2; D may be TRBD2 (6 bases). The V gene's germline CDR1 is SGHRS and CDR2 YFSETQ. The V end was cut by 2 bases, the J end by 0 bases, with 8 bases between. The length of the CDR3 is 15 residues. The CDR3 DNA reads as TGCGCCAGCAGCTTTCGGGAGTCGAACACCGGGGAGCTGTTTTTT. This gives the protein CASSFRESNTGELFF.

The chain recombines TRBV3-1 with TRBJ1-4; no reliable D call. From germline, CDR1 is LGHDT and CDR2 YNNKEL (reference sequence). CDR3 length equals 15 residues. V was cut by 7 bases and J by 6 bases, with 18 bases left in between. Here the CDR3 reads CASTPPSKPHEKLFF. As DNA, the CDR3 is TGTGCCAGCACCCCACCAAGCAAACCCCATGAAAAACTGTTTTTT.

The rearrangement uses TRBV4-2 and TRBJ2-7; perhaps D is TRBD1 or TRBD2 (7 bases each). Trimming removed 4 bases at V and 1 base at J, with 17 bases between. This CDR3 has 16 amino acids. Germline CDR1 is LGHNA and CDR2 is YNFKEQ. The CDR3: CASSPQGGGSSYEQYF. The CDR3 nucleotides are TGTGCCAGCAGCCCCCAGGGGGGGGGCTCATCCTACGAGCAGTACTTC.

This clonotype was observed a handful of times. The chain carries TRBV29-1 and TRBJ2-2; D might be TRBD1 or TRBD2, each matching 5 bases. This CDR3 comprises 15 residues. The V end was cut by 1 base, the J end by 7 bases, with 16 bases between. The germline CDR1 and CDR2 sequences are SQVTM and ANQGSEA. CDR3 residues: CSVEGGPVGDGELFF. In DNA form, the CDR3 reads TGCAGCGTTGAAGGGGGACCAGTGGGGGACGGGGAGCTGTTTTTT.

This clonotype was seen more than once but under ten times. The V call is TRBV6-5, the J call TRBJ1-6; 7 bases align to TRBD1. Germline V gene sequence: CDR1 MNHEY, CDR2 SVGAGI. This CDR3 has 16 residues. Trimming removed 3 bases from V and 6 bases from J; junction bases left unmatched: 8. The CDR3 loop is CASSYLGTAANSPLHF. The CDR3, as DNA: TGTGCCAGCAGTTATCTGGGGACAGCTGCTAATTCACCCCTCCACTTT.

This clonotype came up a few times. J is TRBJ2-7 and V is TRBV6-1; D is uncertain. The CDR3 extends over 13 amino acids. Trimming took off 3 bases at V and 2 bases at J, with 8 bases between the two ends. CDR1 is MNHNS, CDR2 SASEGT, per germline. The CDR3 is CASSEVDPYEQYF. CDR3 in DNA: TGTGCCAGCAGTGAGGTTGATCCCTACGAGCAGTACTTC.

The rearrangement uses TRBV10-3 and TRBJ2-3; TRBD2 aligns across 7 bases. In germline, CDR1 is ENHRY, CDR2 SYGVKD. The CDR3 is 16 amino acids. The trim removed 9 bases at V and 0 bases at J, leaving 12 bases unmatched. The CDR3 is CAITSAPDFSTDTQYF. CDR3 bases: TGTGCCATTACTAGCGCACCAGATTTCAGCACAGATACGCAGTATTTT.

J is TRBJ1-1 and V is TRBV2; D not certain. CDR1 is SNHLY and CDR2 is FYNNEI in the germline V gene. V was cut by 6 bases and J by 2 bases, with 19 bases left in between. The CDR3 runs to 16 residues. The CDR3 reads CASSPILAAVNTEAFF. CDR3 in DNA: TGTGCCAGCAGCCCGATTTTGGCAGCAGTCAACACTGAAGCTTTCTTT.

This clonotype has more than one count but fewer than ten. The chain employs TRBV15 and TRBJ2-3, with 12 bases lining up with TRBD1. V dropped 6 bases and J dropped 4; count of bases not matched to a gene: 11. The V gene's germline CDR1 is LNHNV and CDR2 YYDKDF (reference sequence). This CDR3 comprises 17 residues. The CDR3 here is CATSRSWGQGAADTQYF. The CDR3 bases are TGTGCCACCAGTAGGAGTTGGGGACAGGGGGCCGCAGATACGCAGTATTTT.

This clonotype turned up a few times. This chain links TRBV6-5 with TRBJ2-7; TRBD2 agrees at 8 bases. The germline CDR1 and CDR2 sequences are MNHEY and SVGAGI. With V trimmed by 0 bases and J by 0 bases, 7 bases remained unmatched. The CDR3 runs to 17 residues. The DNA for the CDR3 is TGTGCCAGCAGTTACTCCGGACTAGCTGGCACCTCCTACGAGCAGTACTTC. Its translation: CASSYSGLAGTSYEQYF.

The sample holds many counts of this clonotype. This rearrangement joins TRBV12-3 or TRBV12-4 to TRBJ2-4; D possibly corresponds to TRBD2 (5 bases). The CDR3 runs to 13 residues. V dropped 8 bases and J dropped 1 base, with 9 bases sitting between them. CDR3 sequence (DNA): TGTGCCAGCTCGAGGGCGGCCAAAAACATTCAGTACTTC. Encoded protein: CASSRAAKNIQYF.